Each of the 21 T cell receptor beta chains below was sequenced from the same sample in a study of T cell clones after liver transplantation. The data were produced by immunoSEQ multiplex PCR, yet TCRdb's version contains in-frame clones alone and is incomplete. The sample lists about 33,000 clones, over 85% occurring once. Sequenced here: CD8+ T cells from blood, sampled 12 months after liver transplant. All receptors derive from a human patient who received a liver transplant. A share of the T cells may be of graft donor origin.

The V call is TRBV13, the J call TRBJ2-7; TRBD1 aligns across 7 bases. This CDR3 region has 15 residues. V gave up 0 bases and J gave up 6 bases; unmatched junction bases: 8. Germline CDR1 is PRHDT and CDR2 is FYEKMQ (reference sequence). Here the CDR3 DNA reads TGTGCCAGCAGCTTAGGCCAATACAGGGGAACCGAGCAGTACTTC. This sequence encodes CASSLGQYRGTEQYF.

The chain combines TRBV7-9 with TRBJ2-7; tentative D call: TRBD2 (6 bases). CDR1 is SEHNR and CDR2 is FQNEAQ in the germline V gene (reference sequence). With 5 bases removed from V and 5 bases from J, the gap between germline ends came to 22 bases. The CDR3 extends over 16 amino acids. DNA of the CDR3: TGTGCCAGCAGCCCCTCCATTGGCGGGATTTATAACGAGCAGTACTTC. It translates to CASSPSIGGIYNEQYF. The complete variable domain, with remaining parts taken from reference TRBV7-9 and TRBJ2-7, reads DTGVSQNPRHKITKRGQNVTFRCDPISEHNRLYWYRQTLGQGPEFLTYFQNEAQLEKSRLLSDRFSAERPKGSFSTLEIQRTEQGDSAMYLCASSPSIGGIYNEQYFGPGTRLTVT.

The chain joins TRBV9 to TRBJ2-1; tentatively, D is TRBD1 or TRBD2 (6 bases each). Germline V CDR1 and CDR2: SGDLS, YYNGEE. This CDR3 contains 18 residues. V lost 4 bases to trimming and J lost 5 bases, with 25 bases between them. This CDR3 is CASSPSGVGGRLNNEQFF. The CDR3 nucleotides are TGTGCCAGCAGCCCATCAGGAGTCGGGGGCAGGCTAAACAATGAGCAGTTCTTC.

The V gene is TRBV6-5, the J gene TRBJ2-1; D is unclear. CDR3 length: 11 amino acids. The germline V gene has CDR1 MNHEY and CDR2 SVGAGI. V was cut by 8 bases and J by 11 bases, with 13 bases left in between. CDR3 in DNA: TGTGCCAGCTCAGACCGGGCCAAGCAGTTCTTC. As protein: CASSDRAKQFF.

This clone came up once. The J gene is TRBJ2-7, the V gene TRBV4-2; TRBD2 aligns across 9 bases. Trimming at V came to 5 bases and at J to 4 bases, leaving 6 bases not matched to a gene. This CDR3 comprises 14 residues. The germline CDR1 and CDR2 sequences are LGHNA and YNFKEQ. The CDR3 here is CASSLNSGSYEQYF. The CDR3 bases are TGTGCCAGCAGCTTGAATAGCGGGAGTTACGAGCAGTACTTC.

The CDR3 loop reads CASSLVRGVNTEAFF. In DNA form, the CDR3 reads TGTGCCAGCAGCTTAGTTCGGGGGGTGAACACTGAAGCTTTCTTT. The chain recombines TRBV7-9 with TRBJ1-1; TRBD1 might be the D (5 bases). The V and J ends lost 1 base and 0 bases respectively, with 9 bases between them. This CDR3 is 15 amino acids long. In germline, CDR1 is SEHNR, CDR2 FQNEAQ (reference sequence). Looking up the rest from reference TRBV7-9 and TRBJ1-1 gives the full variable domain: DTGVSQNPRHKITKRGQNVTFRCDPISEHNRLYWYRQTLGQGPEFLTYFQNEAQLEKSRLLSDRFSAERPKGSFSTLEIQRTEQGDSAMYLCASSLVRGVNTEAFFGQGTRLTVV.

The chain carries TRBV5-6 and TRBJ2-2; 7 bases align to TRBD1. CDR3 length: 15 residues. Germline CDR1 SGHDT, CDR2 YYEEEE. V dropped 4 bases and J dropped 7; count of bases not matched to a gene: 10. CDR3 sequence reads: CASSTPTGLSGELFF. DNA for the CDR3: TGTGCCAGCAGCACTCCGACAGGGTTGAGCGGGGAGCTGTTTTTT. The entire variable domain, with the rest obtained from reference TRBV5-6 and TRBJ2-2, is as follows: DAGVTQSPTHLIKTRGQQVTLRCSPKSGHDTVSWYQQALGQGPQFIFQYYEEEERQRGNFPDRFSGHQFPNYSSELNVNALLLGDSALYLCASSTPTGLSGELFFGEGSRLTVL.

V and J are TRBV4-3 and TRBJ1-3, with 7 bases identical to TRBD1. The CDR3 covers 14 residues. V shed 5 bases, J shed 3 bases, and the junction held 4 bases outside the gene matches. Germline V gives CDR1 LGHNA, CDR2 YSLEER. The CDR3 DNA is TGCGCCAGCAGCGGTGACAGGGTTGGAAACACCATATATTTT. Its protein product is CASSGDRVGNTIYF.

The CDR3 nucleotides are TGTGCCAGCAGCTTTCGCCCGGCAGATACGCAGTATTTT. Translated: CASSFRPADTQYF. V is TRBV5-4 and J is TRBJ2-3; D unclear. The CDR3 spans 13 residues. With 2 bases removed from V and 4 bases from J, the gap between germline ends came to 8 bases. Germline V CDR1 and CDR2: SGHNT, YYREEE (reference sequence). The complete variable domain, with remaining parts taken from reference TRBV5-4 and TRBJ2-3, reads ETGVTQSPTHLIKTRGQQVTLRCSSQSGHNTVSWYQQALGQGPQFIFQYYREEENGRGNFPPRFSGLQFPNYSSELNVNALELDDSALYLCASSFRPADTQYFGPGTRLTVL.

V usage is TRBV27 and J usage is TRBJ2-7; no reliable D call. Germline V gene data show CDR1 as MNHEY and CDR2 as SMNVEV (reference sequence). CDR3 size: 13 residues. Trimming took off 0 bases at V and 1 base at J, with 4 bases between the two ends. CDR3 bases: TGTGCCAGCAGTTTATCAGCTTCCTACGAGCAGTACTTC. Residues: CASSLSASYEQYF.

This chain links TRBV7-9 with TRBJ2-7; a possible D gene is TRBD1 (6 bases). The CDR3 spans 16 residues. The germline CDR1 and CDR2 sequences are SEHNR and FQNEAQ (reference sequence). V lost 4 bases and J lost 3, with 19 bases in between. Written as DNA, the CDR3 is TGTGCCAGCAGCTCAGGACAGCCCCCGACATTCTACGAGCAGTACTTC. It yields the protein CASSSGQPPTFYEQYF. The whole variable domain, filled in from reference TRBV7-9 and TRBJ2-7, reads DTGVSQNPRHKITKRGQNVTFRCDPISEHNRLYWYRQTLGQGPEFLTYFQNEAQLEKSRLLSDRFSAERPKGSFSTLEIQRTEQGDSAMYLCASSSGQPPTFYEQYFGPGTRLTVT.

This chain connects TRBV29-1 to TRBJ1-1; 7 bases align to TRBD1. CDR1 SQVTM and CDR2 ANQGSEA come from the germline V gene. The junction had 3 bases not matched to a gene; V was cut back by 7 bases and J by 1 base. The CDR3 length is 12 residues. The CDR3 sequence: CSAGQENTEAFF. CDR3 coding DNA: TGCAGCGCCGGACAGGAGAACACTGAAGCTTTCTTT.

The gene calls are TRBV7-9 and TRBJ1-5; D might be TRBD1 (5 bases). The V end lost 4 bases, the J end lost 0 bases, and 19 bases lay between the germline ends. Germline CDR1 SEHNR, CDR2 FQNEAQ (reference sequence). The CDR3 is 18 residues long. This chain's CDR3 is CASSSSRGGDLSNQPQHF. The CDR3 coding sequence is TGTGCCAGCAGCTCTAGTCGCGGAGGGGACCTTAGCAATCAGCCCCAGCATTTT.

This clone turned up a few times. The chain recombines TRBV27 with TRBJ1-1; a weak D match, TRBD1 (6 bases). V lost 1 base and J 0 bases, leaving 15 bases between the germline ends. CDR3 length equals 17 residues. Germline V CDR1 and CDR2: MNHEY, SMNVEV (reference sequence). The CDR3 sequence: CASSLYGGAGMNTEAFF. Here the CDR3 DNA reads TGTGCCAGCAGTTTATATGGGGGGGCGGGAATGAACACTGAAGCTTTCTTT.

CDR3 bases: TGTGCCAGCAGCCTAGGACAGGGTGCCCTTTCCTACAATGAGCAGTTCTTC. Its translation: CASSLGQGALSYNEQFF. V is TRBV7-2 and J is TRBJ2-1; 8 nucleotides align to TRBD1. CDR3 length equals 17 residues. CDR1 is SGHTA, CDR2 FQGNSA, per germline. The V gene end was trimmed by 5 bases and the J gene end by 1 base; junction bases not matched to a gene: 10.

The V and J genes are TRBV7-9 and TRBJ2-7; tentatively, D is TRBD2 (6 bases). The ends were cut back, 5 bases at V and 3 bases at J, with 11 bases in the middle. Germline CDR1 reads SEHNR; CDR2 reads FQNEAQ (reference sequence). CDR3 length: 13 residues. The chain's CDR3 is CASSGGTHYEQYF. The CDR3 nucleotides read TGTGCCAGCAGCGGCGGGACTCACTACGAGCAGTACTTC.

The V gene is TRBV4-3, the J gene TRBJ1-4; D is perhaps TRBD1 (5 bases). Trimming shortened V by 0 bases and J by 7 bases, and 12 bases separated the two germline ends. Germline V gene lookup returns CDR1 LGHNA and CDR2 YSLEER. There are 15 residues in the CDR3. The CDR3 spells CASSQETARSEKLFF. The CDR3 nucleotides are TGCGCCAGCAGCCAAGAGACAGCTCGGAGTGAAAAACTGTTTTTT.

In its sample, this clone was seen once. The chain joins TRBV4-3 to TRBJ2-7, with D unresolved. CDR3 size: 15 residues. The ends were cut back, 3 bases at V and 2 bases at J, with 14 bases in the middle. Germline lookup yields CDR1 LGHNA and CDR2 YSLEER. CDR3 region: CASSQFFGSPYEQYF. For the CDR3, the DNA is TGCGCCAGCAGCCAGTTTTTTGGGTCCCCCTACGAGCAGTACTTC.

The V and J genes are TRBV27 and TRBJ2-7; D not resolved. CDR1 and CDR2 from the germline V gene are MNHEY and SMNVEV (reference sequence). Trimming took 0 bases from V and 3 from J, leaving 6 bases between them. This CDR3 contains 13 residues. The CDR3 DNA reads as TGTGCCAGCAGTTTATCGCGGTTCTACGAGCAGTACTTC. This sequence encodes CASSLSRFYEQYF.

The chain links TRBV2 to TRBJ2-1, with TRBD2 as a possible D gene (7 bases). Germline CDR1 SNHLY, CDR2 FYNNEI. This CDR3 has 14 amino acids. Trimming removed 9 bases at V and 3 bases at J, with 15 bases between. In DNA, the CDR3 is TGTGCCAGAGACCTAGCGGACAGCTACAATGAGCAGTTCTTC. It yields the protein CARDLADSYNEQFF.

The chain has TRBV27 and TRBJ2-7; a weak D match, TRBD1 (6 bases). Germline V gene lookup returns CDR1 MNHEY and CDR2 SMNVEV (reference sequence). The CDR3 sequence is 15 residues long. V shed 5 bases and J shed 2 bases, with 16 bases lying between them. This chain's CDR3 is CASSPTGTPTYEQYF. The CDR3 DNA sequence: TGTGCCAGCAGTCCTACGGGGACACCAACCTACGAGCAGTACTTC.